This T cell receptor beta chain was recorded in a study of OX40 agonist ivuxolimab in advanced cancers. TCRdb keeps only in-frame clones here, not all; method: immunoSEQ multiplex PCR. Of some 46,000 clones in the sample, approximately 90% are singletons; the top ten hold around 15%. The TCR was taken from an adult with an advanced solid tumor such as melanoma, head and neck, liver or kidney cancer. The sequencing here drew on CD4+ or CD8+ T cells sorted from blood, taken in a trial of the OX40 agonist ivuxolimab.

CDR3 bases: TGTGCCAGCAGATTAGGGGGCCTCTACGAGCAGTACTTC. Amino acid sequence: CASRLGGLYEQYF. The chain combines TRBV6-1 with TRBJ2-7, with 7 positions matching TRBD1. Germline-derived CDR1 and CDR2 are MNHNS and SASEGT. V lost 6 bases and J lost 3; bases outside the gene matches: 5. The CDR3 length is 13 residues.